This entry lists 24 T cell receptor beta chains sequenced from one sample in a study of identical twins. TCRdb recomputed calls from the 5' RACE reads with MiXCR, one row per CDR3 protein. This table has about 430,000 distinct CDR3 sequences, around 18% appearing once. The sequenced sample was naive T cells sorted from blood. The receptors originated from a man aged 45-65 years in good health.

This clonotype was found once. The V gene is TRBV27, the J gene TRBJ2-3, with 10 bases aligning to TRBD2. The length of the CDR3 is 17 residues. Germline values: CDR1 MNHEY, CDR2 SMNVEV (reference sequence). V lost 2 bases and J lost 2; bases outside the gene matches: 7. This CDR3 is CASSLLLAGGYTDTQYF. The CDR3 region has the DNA TGTGCCAGCAGTTTACTCTTAGCGGGGGGATACACAGATACGCAGTATTTT.

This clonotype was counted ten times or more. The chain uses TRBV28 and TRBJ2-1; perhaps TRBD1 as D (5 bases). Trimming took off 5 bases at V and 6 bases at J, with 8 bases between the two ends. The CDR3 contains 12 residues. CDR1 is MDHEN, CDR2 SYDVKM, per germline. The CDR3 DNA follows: TGTGCCAGCAGTGGGCAGGGCAATGAGCAGTTCTTC. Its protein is CASSGQGNEQFF. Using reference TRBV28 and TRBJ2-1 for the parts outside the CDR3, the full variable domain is DVKVTQSSRYLVKRTGEKVFLECVQDMDHENMFWYRQDPGLGLRLIYFSYDVKMKEKGDIPEGYSVSREKKERFSLILESASTNQTSMYLCASSGQGNEQFFGPGTRLTVL.

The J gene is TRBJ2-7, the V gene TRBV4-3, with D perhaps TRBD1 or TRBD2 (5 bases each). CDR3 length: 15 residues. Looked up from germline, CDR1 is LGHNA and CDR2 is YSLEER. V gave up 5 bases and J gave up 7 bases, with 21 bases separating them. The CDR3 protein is CASSSNGRGEGEQYF. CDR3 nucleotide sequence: TGCGCCAGCAGCTCAAACGGACGGGGCGAAGGGGAGCAGTACTTC.

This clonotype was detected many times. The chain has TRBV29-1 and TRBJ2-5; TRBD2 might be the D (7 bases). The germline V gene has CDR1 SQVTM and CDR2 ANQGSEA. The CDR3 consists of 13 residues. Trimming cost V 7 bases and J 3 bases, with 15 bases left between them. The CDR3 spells CSAKQGGEETQYF. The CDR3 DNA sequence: TGCAGCGCGAAGCAAGGGGGGGAAGAGACCCAGTACTTC.

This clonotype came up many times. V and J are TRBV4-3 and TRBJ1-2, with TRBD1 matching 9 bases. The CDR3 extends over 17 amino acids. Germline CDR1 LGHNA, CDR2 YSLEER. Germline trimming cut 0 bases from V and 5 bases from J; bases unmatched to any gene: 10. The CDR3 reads CASSQERPGQGCYGYTF. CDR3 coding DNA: TGCGCCAGCAGCCAAGAGAGACCGGGACAGGGTTGTTATGGCTACACCTTC.

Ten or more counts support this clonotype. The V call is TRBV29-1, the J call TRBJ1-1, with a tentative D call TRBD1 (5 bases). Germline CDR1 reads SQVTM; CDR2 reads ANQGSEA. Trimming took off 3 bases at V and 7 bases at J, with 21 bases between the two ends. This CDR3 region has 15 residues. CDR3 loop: CSVETGTAKSNEAFF. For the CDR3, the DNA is TGCAGCGTTGAGACCGGGACGGCGAAATCCAATGAAGCTTTCTTT.

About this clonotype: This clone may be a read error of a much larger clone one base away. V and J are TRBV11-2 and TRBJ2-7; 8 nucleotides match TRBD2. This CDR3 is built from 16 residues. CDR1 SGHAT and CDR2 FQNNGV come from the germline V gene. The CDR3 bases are TGTGCCAGCAGCCAAGGACTAGCCCAACTCTCCTACGAGCTGTACTTC. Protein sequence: CASSQGLAQLSYELYF. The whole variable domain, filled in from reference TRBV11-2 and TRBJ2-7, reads EAGVAQSPRYKIIEKRQSVAFWCNPISGHATLYWYQQILGQGPKLLIQFQNNGVVDDSQLPKDRFSAERLKGVDSTLKIQPAKLEDSAVYLCASSQGLAQLSYELYFGPGTRLTVT.

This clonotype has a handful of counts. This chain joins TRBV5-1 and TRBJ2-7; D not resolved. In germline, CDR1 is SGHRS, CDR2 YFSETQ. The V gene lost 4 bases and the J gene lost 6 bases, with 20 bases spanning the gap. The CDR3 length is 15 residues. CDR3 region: CASSVDSFLGPEQYF. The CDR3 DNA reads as TGCGCCAGCAGCGTCGATAGCTTCTTGGGCCCCGAGCAGTACTTC.

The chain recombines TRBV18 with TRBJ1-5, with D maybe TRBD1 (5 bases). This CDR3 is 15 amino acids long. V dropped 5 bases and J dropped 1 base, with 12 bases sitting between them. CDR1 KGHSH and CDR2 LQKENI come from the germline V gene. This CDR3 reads CASSFDSVSNQPQHF. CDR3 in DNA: TGTGCCAGCTCATTCGACAGTGTAAGCAATCAGCCCCAGCATTTT.

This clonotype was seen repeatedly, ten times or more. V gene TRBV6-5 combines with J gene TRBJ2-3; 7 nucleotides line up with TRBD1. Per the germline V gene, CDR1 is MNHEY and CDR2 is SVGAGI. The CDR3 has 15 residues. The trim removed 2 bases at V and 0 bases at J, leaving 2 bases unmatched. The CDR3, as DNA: TGTGCCAGCAGTTACAGGGGGCAGAGCACAGATACGCAGTATTTT. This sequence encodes CASSYRGQSTDTQYF.

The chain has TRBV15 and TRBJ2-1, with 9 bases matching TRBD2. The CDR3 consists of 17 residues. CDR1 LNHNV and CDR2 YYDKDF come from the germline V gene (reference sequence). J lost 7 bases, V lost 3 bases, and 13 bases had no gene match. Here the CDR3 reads CATSREGGRAPGNEQFF. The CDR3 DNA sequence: TGTGCCACCAGCAGGGAAGGCGGGAGGGCCCCAGGAAATGAGCAGTTCTTC.

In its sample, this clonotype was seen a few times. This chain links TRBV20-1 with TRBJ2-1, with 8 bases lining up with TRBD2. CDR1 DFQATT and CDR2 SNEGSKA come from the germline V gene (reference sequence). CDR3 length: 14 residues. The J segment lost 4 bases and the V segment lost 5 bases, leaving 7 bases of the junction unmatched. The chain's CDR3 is CSADERGYYNEQFF. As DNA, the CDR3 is TGCAGTGCTGACGAGCGGGGGTATTACAATGAGCAGTTCTTC.

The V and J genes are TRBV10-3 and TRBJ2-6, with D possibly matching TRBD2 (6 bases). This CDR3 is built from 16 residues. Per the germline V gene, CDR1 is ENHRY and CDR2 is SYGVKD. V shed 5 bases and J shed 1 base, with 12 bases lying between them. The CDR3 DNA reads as TGTGCCATCAGTCCGGGACTTAAATCTGGGGCCAACGTCCTGACTTTC. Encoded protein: CAISPGLKSGANVLTF.

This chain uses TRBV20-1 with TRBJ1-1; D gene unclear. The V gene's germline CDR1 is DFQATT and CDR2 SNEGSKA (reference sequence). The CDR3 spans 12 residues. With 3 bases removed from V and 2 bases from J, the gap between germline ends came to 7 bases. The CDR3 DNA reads TGCAGTGCTAGCGGGGTTAACACTGAAGCTTTCTTT. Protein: CSASGVNTEAFF.

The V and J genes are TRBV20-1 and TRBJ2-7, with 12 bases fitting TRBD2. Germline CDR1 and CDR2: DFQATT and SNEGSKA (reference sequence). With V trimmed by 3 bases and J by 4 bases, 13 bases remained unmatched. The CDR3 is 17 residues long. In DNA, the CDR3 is TGCAGTGCTAGTGGGCTAGCGGGAGGGAGATCCCAATACGAGCAGTACTTC. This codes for CSASGLAGGRSQYEQYF.

The DNA for the CDR3 is TGCAGTGCTAGAGCAGGGGCTCCCGGAAACACCATATATTTT. This codes for CSARAGAPGNTIYF. This sequence joins TRBV20-1 and TRBJ1-3, with TRBD1 as a possible D gene (6 bases). The germline V and J ends were trimmed by 1 base and 4 bases, with 11 bases remaining between them. The CDR3 contains 14 residues. The germline CDR1 and CDR2 sequences are DFQATT and SNEGSKA (reference sequence).

In nucleotides, the CDR3 is TGCAGCGTTGTAGGGCTCTCGAACACTGAAGCTTTCTTT. Its protein product is CSVVGLSNTEAFF. This chain uses TRBV29-1 with TRBJ1-1; D ambiguous. This CDR3 comprises 13 residues. Germline CDR1 SQVTM, CDR2 ANQGSEA. Trimming removed 4 bases at V and 1 base at J, with 10 bases between.

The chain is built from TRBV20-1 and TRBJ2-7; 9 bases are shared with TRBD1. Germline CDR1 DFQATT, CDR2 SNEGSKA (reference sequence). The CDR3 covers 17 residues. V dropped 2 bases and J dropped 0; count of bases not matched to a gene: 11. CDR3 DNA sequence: TGCAGTGCTAGATCCGGGACAGGGCAAACAAGCTCCTACGAGCAGTACTTC. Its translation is CSARSGTGQTSSYEQYF.

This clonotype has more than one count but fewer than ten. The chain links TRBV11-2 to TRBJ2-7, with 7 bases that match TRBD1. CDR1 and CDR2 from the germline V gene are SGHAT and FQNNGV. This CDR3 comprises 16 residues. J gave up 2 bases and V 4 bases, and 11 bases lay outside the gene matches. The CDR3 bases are TGTGCCAGCAGCTCCTACAAGGGACAGCAAGCCTACGAGCAGTACTTC. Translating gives CASSSYKGQQAYEQYF.

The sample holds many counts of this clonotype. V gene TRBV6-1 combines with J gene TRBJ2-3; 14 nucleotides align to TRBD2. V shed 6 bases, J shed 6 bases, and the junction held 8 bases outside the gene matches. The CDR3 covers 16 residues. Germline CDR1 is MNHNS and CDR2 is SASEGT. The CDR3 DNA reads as TGTGCCAGCAGAAGGACTAGCGGGGGGCGAGGGGATACGCAGTATTTT. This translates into CASRRTSGGRGDTQYF.

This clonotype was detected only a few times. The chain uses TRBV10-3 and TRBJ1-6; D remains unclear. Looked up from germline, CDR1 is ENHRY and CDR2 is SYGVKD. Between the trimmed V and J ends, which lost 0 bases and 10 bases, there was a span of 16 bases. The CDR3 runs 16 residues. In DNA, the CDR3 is TGTGCCATCAGTGAGTCAGCAGACCTGAGGGCCTCACCCCTCCACTTT. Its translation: CAISESADLRASPLHF.

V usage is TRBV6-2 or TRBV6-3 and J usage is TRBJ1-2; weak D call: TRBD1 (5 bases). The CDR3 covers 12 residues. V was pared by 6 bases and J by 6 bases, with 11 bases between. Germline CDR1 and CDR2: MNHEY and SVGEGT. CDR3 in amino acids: CASSTMGHGYTF. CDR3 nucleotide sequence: TGTGCCAGCAGCACCATGGGGCATGGCTACACCTTC.

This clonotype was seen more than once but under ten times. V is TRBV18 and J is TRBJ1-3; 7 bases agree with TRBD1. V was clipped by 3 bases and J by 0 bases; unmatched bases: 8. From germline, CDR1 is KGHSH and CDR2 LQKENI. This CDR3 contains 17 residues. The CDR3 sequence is CASSPGRQGYSGNTIYF. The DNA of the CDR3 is TGTGCCAGCTCACCGGGAAGACAGGGTTACTCTGGAAACACCATATATTTT.

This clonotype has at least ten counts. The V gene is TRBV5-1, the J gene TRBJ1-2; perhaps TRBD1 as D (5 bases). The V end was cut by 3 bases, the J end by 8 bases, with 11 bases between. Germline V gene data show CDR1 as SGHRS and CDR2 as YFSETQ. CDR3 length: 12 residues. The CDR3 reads CASSYSGDGYTF. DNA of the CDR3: TGCGCCAGCAGCTACTCTGGGGACGGCTACACCTTC.